Listed below are T cell receptor beta chains from one sample, sequenced in a study of post-analysis software for immune sequencing data. TCRdb used MiXCR to reprocess the PCR reads, holding one entry per CDR3 protein. The profile covers about 820,000 distinct CDR3 sequences, with around 53% appearing a single time and approximately 4.2% taken by the ten largest. The material sequenced was blood. These receptor sequences come from a girl aged 10 to 17 with multiple sclerosis. Each CDR3 is given with its conserved first and last residue. The order of the fields is J gene, D gene, CDR3 length, V gene, clone size, CDR3 protein, CDR3 DNA. D genes are given only for firm matches. Clone size is given for some rows only: seen once, a few or many times, or a class if the clone is expanded.

TRBJ2-7 | NA | 14 | TRBV12-5 | few | CASGLALTGHEQYF | TGTGCTAGTGGTTTGGCCCTCACAGGGCACGAGCAGTACTTC
TRBJ2-1 | NA | 13 | TRBV29-1 | few | CSVEGTDYNEQFF | TGCAGCGTTGAAGGGACAGACTACAATGAGCAGTTCTTC
TRBJ2-5 | NA | 15 | TRBV11-2 | NA | CASSLAPVERETQYF | TGTGCCAGCAGCTTAGCTCCCGTAGAACGGGAGACCCAGTACTTC
TRBJ2-3 | NA | 14 | TRBV7-8 | NA | CASSLIQSTDTQYF | TGTGCCAGCAGCTTAATCCAGAGCACAGATACGCAGTATTTT
TRBJ2-1 | NA | 12 | TRBV5-5 | NA | CASRPPPGTQFF | TGTGCCAGCAGACCACCCCCTGGGACCCAGTTCTTC
TRBJ2-7 | NA | 16 | TRBV27 | NA | CASSLSRGVPTYEQYF | TGTGCCAGCAGTTTATCGCGCGGGGTCCCCACCTACGAGCAGTACTTC
TRBJ2-6 | TRBD1 | 16 | TRBV20-1 | NA | CSASRRGLSGANVLTF | TGCAGTGCTAGTCGTAGGGGGCTTTCTGGGGCCAACGTCCTGACTTTC
TRBJ2-5 | TRBD2 | 15 | TRBV7-2 | NA | CASSLTRLAGETQYF | TGTGCCAGCAGCTTAACCAGGCTAGCGGGAGAGACCCAGTACTTC
TRBJ2-7 | TRBD1 | 14 | TRBV29-1 | NA | CSVKGTGVSYEQYF | TGCAGCGTTAAGGGGACAGGGGTCTCCTACGAGCAGTACTTC
TRBJ2-2 | NA | 15 | TRBV29-1 | NA | CSVVSTGANTGELFF | TGCAGCGTTGTCAGTACAGGAGCGAACACCGGGGAGCTGTTTTTT
TRBJ2-5 | TRBD2 | 11 | TRBV6-5 | NA | CASRGVWIQYF | TGTGCCAGCCGGGGGGTGTGGATTCAGTACTTC
TRBJ1-4 | TRBD1 | 18 | TRBV12-3/TRBV12-4 | NA | CASSYGTGGFRTNEKLFF | TGTGCCAGCAGTTACGGGACAGGGGGCTTCCGAACTAATGAAAAACTGTTTTTT
TRBJ2-7 | TRBD1 | 14 | TRBV6-5 | NA | CASRTGQGGHEQYF | TGTGCCAGCAGAACAGGACAGGGGGGCCACGAGCAGTACTTC
TRBJ2-3 | TRBD1 | 13 | TRBV20-1 | NA | CSAIQGLTDTQYF | TGCAGTGCTATACAGGGGCTCACAGATACGCAGTATTTT
TRBJ2-7 | NA | 15 | TRBV9 | NA | CASSVAEAGHYEQYF | TGTGCCAGCAGCGTAGCGGAAGCGGGCCACTACGAGCAGTACTTC
TRBJ2-1 | NA | 14 | TRBV29-1 | few | CSVSANLGYNEQFF | TGCAGCGTTTCGGCCAACCTGGGGTACAATGAGCAGTTCTTC
TRBJ2-7 | NA | 13 | TRBV5-1 | few | CASSLVSSDEQYF | TGCGCCAGCAGCTTGGTGTCCTCGGACGAGCAGTACTTC
TRBJ1-2 | TRBD1 | 14 | TRBV29-1 | few | CSVLGRGQDYGYTF | TGCAGCGTTCTCGGCAGGGGGCAGGACTATGGCTACACCTTC
TRBJ2-3 | NA | 17 | TRBV7-9 | NA | CASSFPTGPPSTDTQYF | TGTGCCAGCAGCTTCCCTACCGGGCCACCAAGCACAGATACGCAGTATTTT
TRBJ2-7 | TRBD2 | 12 | TRBV6-6 | many | CASRPGGVEQYF | TGTGCCAGCAGACCGGGGGGGGTGGAGCAGTACTTC
TRBJ1-5 | NA | 15 | TRBV20-1 | NA | CSATPRAGLNQPQHF | TGCAGTGCTACCCCTCGGGCAGGACTTAATCAGCCCCAGCATTTT
TRBJ2-7 | NA | 14 | TRBV10-3 | NA | CAISERLGPYEQYF | TGTGCCATCAGTGAGCGACTAGGCCCCTACGAGCAGTACTTC
TRBJ2-5 | NA | 15 | TRBV7-2 | NA | CASSLGNRADETQYF | TGTGCCAGCAGCTTAGGGAACCGGGCGGACGAGACCCAGTACTTC
TRBJ2-7 | NA | 14 | TRBV10-1 | NA | CASSASGFTYEQYF | TGCGCCAGCAGTGCCAGCGGGTTCACCTACGAGCAGTACTTC
TRBJ2-4 | NA | 17 | TRBV7-8 | NA | CASSLAAQESAKNIQYF | TGTGCCAGCAGCTTAGCGGCTCAGGAGAGCGCCAAAAACATTCAGTACTTC
TRBJ1-3 | NA | 17 | TRBV7-9 | NA | CASSLDRRGVSGNTIYF | TGTGCCAGCAGCCTTGACAGAAGGGGAGTATCTGGAAACACCATATATTTT
TRBJ2-3 | NA | 13 | TRBV27 | NA | CASRPAGADTQYF | TGTGCCAGCAGACCCGCAGGTGCGGATACGCAGTATTTT
TRBJ2-4 | NA | 18 | TRBV14 | NA | CASSQGNGVQDAKNIQYF | TGTGCCAGCAGCCAAGGGAATGGGGTGCAGGACGCCAAAAACATTCAGTACTTC
TRBJ2-7 | NA | 15 | TRBV29-1 | NA | CSVVSSGVGGYEQYF | TGCAGCGTTGTATCTAGTGGTGTCGGGGGATACGAGCAGTACTTC
TRBJ2-4 | NA | 17 | TRBV2 | NA | CASRPLDSHLAKNIQYF | TGTGCCAGCAGACCCTTGGACAGCCACCTAGCCAAAAACATTCAGTACTTC
TRBJ2-7 | TRBD2 | 14 | TRBV6-2/TRBV6-3 | many | CASIQRGAFYEQYF | TGTGCCAGTATCCAGCGGGGGGCCTTCTACGAGCAGTACTTC
TRBJ2-6 | NA | 13 | TRBV29-1 | NA | CSVQDRGANVLTF | TGCAGCGTTCAAGACCGTGGGGCCAACGTCCTGACTTTC
TRBJ1-5 | NA | 14 | TRBV3-1 | NA | CASSQSLSNQPQHF | TGTGCCAGCAGCCAGTCCCTTAGCAATCAGCCCCAGCATTTT
TRBJ1-2 | TRBD1 | 15 | TRBV5-1 | few | CASSLSTGQVYGYTF | TGCGCCAGCAGCTTATCCACGGGACAGGTATATGGCTACACCTTC
TRBJ1-1 | NA | 13 | TRBV5-1 | NA | CASGEGLITEAFF | TGCGCCAGCGGGGAGGGCTTGATCACTGAAGCTTTCTTT
TRBJ1-2 | NA | 16 | TRBV4-1 | NA | CASSQVYGQEGNGYTF | TGCGCCAGCAGCCAAGTGTACGGCCAAGAAGGGAATGGCTACACCTTC
TRBJ2-7 | NA | 15 | TRBV6-2/TRBV6-3 | few | CASNPSGGRNYEQYF | TGTGCCAGCAACCCTTCAGGGGGGAGAAACTACGAGCAGTACTTC
TRBJ1-2 | TRBD1 | 14 | TRBV7-9 | NA | CASSFTGGTHGYTF | TGTGCCAGCAGCTTCACAGGGGGGACCCATGGCTACACCTTC
TRBJ2-3 | TRBD2 | 15 | TRBV7-2 | few | CASSVGLPNTDTQYF | TGTGCCAGCAGCGTGGGACTACCGAACACAGATACGCAGTATTTT
TRBJ2-5 | NA | 14 | TRBV7-2 | once | CASSSLVWQETQYF | TGTGCCAGCAGCTCCCTGGTGTGGCAAGAGACCCAGTACTTC
TRBJ1-1 | TRBD1 | 13 | TRBV19 | NA | CASRHRQGSEAFF | TGTGCCAGTAGGCATCGACAGGGATCTGAAGCTTTCTTT